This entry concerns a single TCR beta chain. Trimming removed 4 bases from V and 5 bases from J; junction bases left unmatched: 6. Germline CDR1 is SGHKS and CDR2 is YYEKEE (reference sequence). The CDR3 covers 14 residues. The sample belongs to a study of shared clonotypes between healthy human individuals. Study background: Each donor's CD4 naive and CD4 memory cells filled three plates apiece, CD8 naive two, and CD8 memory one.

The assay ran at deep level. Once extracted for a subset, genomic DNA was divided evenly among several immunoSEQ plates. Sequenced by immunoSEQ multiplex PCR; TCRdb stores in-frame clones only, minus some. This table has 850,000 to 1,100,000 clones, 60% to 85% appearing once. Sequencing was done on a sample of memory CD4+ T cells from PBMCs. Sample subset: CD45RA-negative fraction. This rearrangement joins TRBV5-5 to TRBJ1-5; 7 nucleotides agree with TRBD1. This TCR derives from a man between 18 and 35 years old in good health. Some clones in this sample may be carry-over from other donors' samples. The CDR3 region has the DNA TGTGCCAGCAGCAGGGGACAGACTTATCAGCCCCAGCATTTT. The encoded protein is CASSRGQTYQPQHF.